A selection of T cell receptor beta chains follows, all from one sample in a study of cytomegalovirus exposure and HLA in healthy donors. Sequenced by immunoSEQ multiplex PCR; TCRdb stores in-frame clones only, minus some. Of 50,000 to 55,000 clones in the sample, around 81% were seen once. Source material: PBMCs. These receptor sequences come from a boy aged 5-17 years in good health and CMV-seropositive. The CDR3 runs from the conserved cysteine through the conserved F or W. D genes are given only for firm matches. Not all rows give a size; the values are once, few, many and, for expanded clones, a class.

V gene,D gene,clone size,CDR3 protein
TRBV7-6,-,-,CASSQRATDTEAFF
TRBV7-9,-,once,CASSQRTGNSPLHF
TRBV6-5,-,-,CASSYSVGYGYTF
TRBV5-8,-,-,CASSRQDDTQYF
TRBV2,-,few,CASNLGHNTGELFF
TRBV11-2,-,-,CASSLLGRVDGYTF
TRBV11-2,TRBD1,-,CASRFGTGIYEQYF
TRBV19,-,-,CASTTGIGNTIYF
TRBV5-1,-,few,CASSLVRTGQTGTEAFF
TRBV20-1,TRBD1,few,CSAPLGQVPYF
TRBV5-5,-,-,CASSIYVSNQPQHF
TRBV2,-,-,CASSEVSGGHSPLHF
TRBV6-1,-,-,CASSVVPRGEGSPLHF
TRBV2,TRBD1,-,CASSVRGKETQYF
TRBV6-1,-,-,CASSDTGDYEQYF
TRBV9,-,-,CASSVEGGNGWDTQYF
TRBV9,-,-,CASTPTPGGGYTF
TRBV9,-,once,CASSPGANGANVLTF
TRBV6-6,-,-,CASSRDSSSGETQYF
TRBV15,TRBD1,-,CATSSVDRGVSREQYF
TRBV5-1,TRBD1,-,CASSLDNRGYNEQFF
TRBV6-5,-,-,CASSDGVEQYF
TRBV7-9,TRBD2,once,CASSITGTRRETQYF
TRBV25-1,-,-,CASRKGLGGGYTF
TRBV25-1,-,-,CASSEYRNSPLHF
TRBV7-7,-,once,CASSLGGGLGEQYF
TRBV9,TRBD1,-,CASSVGTGVYEQYF
TRBV7-2,TRBD1,-,CASSLDRGNTEAFF
TRBV5-4,-,-,CASSLFPGMGGYTF
TRBV11-2,-,-,CASSPTPQSTEVIGYEQYF
TRBV7-6,TRBD2,-,CASSLLIAGSTDTQYF
TRBV2,TRBD1,-,CASSGGQGAFRPQHF
TRBV7-9,TRBD1,-,CASRYTGEITDTQYF
TRBV4-2,-,-,CASSQVASESYEQYF
TRBV5-4,-,-,CASTGNLEAEYEQFF
TRBV7-6,TRBD2,-,CASSRRGTSPYEQYF
TRBV10-2,-,-,CASSGTGGLQPQHF
TRBV7-6,-,-,CASSPSGRPGELFF
TRBV18,-,-,CASSPYLIGQMNTEAFF
TRBV29-1,-,-,CSVEVASGTEAFF